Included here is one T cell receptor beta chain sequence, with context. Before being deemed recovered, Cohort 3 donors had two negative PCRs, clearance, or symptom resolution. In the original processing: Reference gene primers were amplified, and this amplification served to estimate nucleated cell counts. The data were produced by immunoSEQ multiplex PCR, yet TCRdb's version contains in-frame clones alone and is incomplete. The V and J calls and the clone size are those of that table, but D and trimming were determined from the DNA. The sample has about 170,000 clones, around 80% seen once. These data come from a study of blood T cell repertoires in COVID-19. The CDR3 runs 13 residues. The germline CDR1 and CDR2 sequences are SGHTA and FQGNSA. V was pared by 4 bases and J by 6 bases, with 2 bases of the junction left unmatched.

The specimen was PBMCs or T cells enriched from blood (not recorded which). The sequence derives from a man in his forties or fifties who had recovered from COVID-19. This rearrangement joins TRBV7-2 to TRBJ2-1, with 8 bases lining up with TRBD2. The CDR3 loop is CASSSGLANEQFF. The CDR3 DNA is TGTGCCAGCAGCTCCGGACTAGCCAATGAGCAGTTCTTC. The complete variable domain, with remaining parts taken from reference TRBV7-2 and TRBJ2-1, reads GAGVSQSPSNKVTEKGKDVELRCDPISGHTALYWYRQSLGQGLEFLIYFQGNSAPDKSGLPSDRFSAERTGGSVSTLTIQRTQQEDSAVYLCASSSGLANEQFFGPGTRLTVL.